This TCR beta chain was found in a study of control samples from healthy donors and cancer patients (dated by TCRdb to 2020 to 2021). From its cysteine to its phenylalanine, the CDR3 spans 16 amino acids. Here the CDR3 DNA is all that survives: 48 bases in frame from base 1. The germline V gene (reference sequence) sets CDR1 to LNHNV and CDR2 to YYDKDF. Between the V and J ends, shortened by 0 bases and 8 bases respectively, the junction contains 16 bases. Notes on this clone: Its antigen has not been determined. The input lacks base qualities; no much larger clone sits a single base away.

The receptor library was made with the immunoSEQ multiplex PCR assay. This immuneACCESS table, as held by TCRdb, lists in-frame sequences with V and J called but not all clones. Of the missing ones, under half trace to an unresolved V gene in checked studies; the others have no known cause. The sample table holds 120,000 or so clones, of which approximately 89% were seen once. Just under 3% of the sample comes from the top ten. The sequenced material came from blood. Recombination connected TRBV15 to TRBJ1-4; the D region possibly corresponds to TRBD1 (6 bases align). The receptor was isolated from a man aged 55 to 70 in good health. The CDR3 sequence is CATSRDPYGQGEKLFF. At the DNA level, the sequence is TGTGCCACCAGCAGAGATCCCTACGGCCAGGGGGAAAAACTGTTTTTT.